The 30 T cell receptor beta chains below were found in one sample sequenced in a study of cytomegalovirus exposure and HLA in healthy donors. Primers for the PCR totalled 60 Vbeta and 13 Jbeta. Clones were sequenced by immunoSEQ multiplex PCR, and TCRdb holds only the in-frame ones, with some missing. Here the sample table reports some 130,000 clones. Input material: PBMCs. The receptors were gathered from a middle-aged woman in good health and CMV-seropositive.

Here the CDR3 reads CASILPGQGDAFF. CDR3 sequence (DNA): TGTGCCAGCATCTTACCGGGACAGGGTGATGCTTTCTTT. This sequence joins TRBV28 and TRBJ1-1; 9 nucleotides match TRBD1. Trimming took 7 bases from V and 11 from J; bases not matched to a gene: 11. The CDR3 is 13 residues long. Per the germline V gene, CDR1 is MDHEN and CDR2 is SYDVKM.

Worth noting for this clone: The same CDR3 is also encoded by other DNA sequences in this sample. This chain links TRBV15 with TRBJ2-7; D ambiguous. There are 13 residues in the CDR3. CDR1 and CDR2 from the germline V gene are LNHNV and YYDKDF (reference sequence). The V gene lost 0 bases and the J gene lost 0 bases, with 3 bases spanning the gap. The DNA for the CDR3 is TGTGCCACCAGCAGAGATAACTCCTACGAGCAGTACTTC. It specifies CATSRDNSYEQYF. The whole variable domain, filled in from reference TRBV15 and TRBJ2-7, reads DAMVIQNPRYQVTQFGKPVTLSCSQTLNHNVMYWYQQKSSQAPKLLFHYYDKDFNNEADTPDNFQSRRPNTSFCFLDIRSPGLGDTAMYLCATSRDNSYEQYFGPGTRLTVT.

The J gene is TRBJ2-3, the V gene TRBV11-3; tentatively, D is TRBD2 (6 bases). CDR3 size: 15 residues. Germline values: CDR1 SGHNT, CDR2 YENEEA. V was clipped by 5 bases and J by 0 bases, with 12 bases between them. This CDR3 reads CASSPGGSSTDTQYF. DNA of the CDR3: TGTGCCAGCAGCCCTGGAGGGAGCAGCACAGATACGCAGTATTTT.

The V call is TRBV27, the J call TRBJ2-5, with a weak D call TRBD1 (6 bases). CDR1 MNHEY and CDR2 SMNVEV come from the germline V gene (reference sequence). Deletions cut 6 bases from V and 5 bases from J, with 16 bases between. The length of the CDR3 is 14 residues. The CDR3 spells CASSATPRGETQYF. DNA of the CDR3: TGTGCCAGCAGCGCAACTCCAAGGGGGGAGACCCAGTACTTC.

The chain has TRBV30 and TRBJ2-1; D gene unclear. The CDR3 spans 17 residues. CDR1 is GTSNPN and CDR2 is SVGIG in the germline V gene (reference sequence). V was pared by 0 bases and J by 0 bases, with 15 bases between. The CDR3 spells CAWSVLRGASSYNEQFF. The CDR3 DNA sequence: TGTGCCTGGAGTGTACTTCGCGGAGCATCCTCCTACAATGAGCAGTTCTTC.

The chain employs TRBV29-1 and TRBJ1-2, with 7 bases identical to TRBD1. In germline, CDR1 is SQVTM, CDR2 ANQGSEA. The CDR3 sequence is 13 residues long. With 6 bases clipped from V and 6 bases from J, the junction kept 10 bases outside the gene matches. The CDR3 loop is CSVQPTGVDGYTF. The CDR3 nucleotides read TGCAGCGTCCAGCCCACAGGGGTGGATGGCTACACCTTC.

The chain is built from TRBV5-4 and TRBJ2-1; possibly TRBD2 for D (6 bases). Germline V lookup: CDR1 SGHNT, CDR2 YYREEE (reference sequence). The ends were cut back, 2 bases at V and 7 bases at J, with 13 bases in the middle. The CDR3 runs to 14 residues. CDR3 sequence reads: CASSFPTGGNEQFF. CDR3 nucleotide sequence: TGTGCCAGCAGCTTCCCGACTGGAGGGAATGAGCAGTTCTTC.

V and J are TRBV5-4 and TRBJ1-2, with a tentative D call TRBD1 (5 bases). Per the germline V gene, CDR1 is SGHNT and CDR2 is YYREEE (reference sequence). This CDR3 comprises 13 residues. V lost 5 bases to trimming and J lost 2 bases, with 10 bases between them. The DNA of the CDR3 is TGTGCCAGCAGTCGGGGGGTAAACTATGGCTACACCTTC. Protein product: CASSRGVNYGYTF.

The rearrangement joins TRBV5-1 to TRBJ2-3; 11 nucleotides align to TRBD2. This CDR3 contains 17 residues. Germline CDR1 reads SGHRS; CDR2 reads YFSETQ. V lost 4 bases, J lost 0 bases, and 7 bases stayed unmatched. CDR3 loop: CASSRGLAEVSTDTQYF. The CDR3 DNA reads as TGCGCCAGCAGCCGGGGACTAGCGGAGGTTAGCACAGATACGCAGTATTTT.

The chain links TRBV5-1 to TRBJ1-2; 8 bases are a match to TRBD1. V dropped 0 bases and J dropped 2; count of bases not matched to a gene: 9. CDR1 is SGHRS, CDR2 YFSETQ, per germline. CDR3 length: 17 amino acids. The CDR3 nucleotides read TGCGCCAGCAGCTTGGGGTACGCGGGACAGGAGAACTATGGCTACACCTTC. Protein: CASSLGYAGQENYGYTF.

The chain employs TRBV7-9 and TRBJ1-5; D not resolved. Trimming removed 1 base at V and 4 bases at J, with 5 bases between. The germline CDR1 and CDR2 sequences are SEHNR and FQNEAQ (reference sequence). CDR3 length equals 13 residues. The CDR3 spells CASSLDGNQPQHF. The CDR3 region has the DNA TGTGCCAGCAGCTTAGACGGGAATCAGCCCCAGCATTTT.

The J gene is TRBJ1-5, the V gene TRBV7-9, with D maybe TRBD1 (5 bases). Germline V gene lookup returns CDR1 SEHNR and CDR2 FQNEAQ (reference sequence). Trimming shortened V by 5 bases and J by 3 bases, and 17 bases separated the two germline ends. This CDR3 has 16 amino acids. CDR3: CASSPSGGGNNQPQHF. The CDR3, as DNA: TGTGCCAGCAGCCCCAGTGGGGGGGGTAACAATCAGCCCCAGCATTTT.

The chain carries TRBV19 and TRBJ1-1; D is ambiguous. This CDR3 contains 11 residues. Germline CDR1 is LNHDA and CDR2 is SQIVND (reference sequence). Trimming left V 8 bases short and J 10 bases short, with 14 bases between. CDR3 sequence (DNA): TGTGCCAGTCACTCGGGGAAGGGAGCTTTCTTT. As protein: CASHSGKGAFF.

The chain couples TRBV18 to TRBJ1-1; no firm D call. V lost 8 bases to trimming and J lost 0 bases, with 10 bases between them. The CDR3 sequence is 13 residues long. Germline lookup yields CDR1 KGHSH and CDR2 LQKENI. CDR3 region: CASLQQLNTEAFF. The DNA for the CDR3 is TGTGCCAGCCTCCAACAGCTGAACACTGAAGCTTTCTTT.

The chain has TRBV18 and TRBJ2-1; 9 bases agree with TRBD1. V lost 5 bases to trimming and J lost 5 bases; unmatched junction nucleotides: 7. Germline CDR1 reads KGHSH; CDR2 reads LQKENI. The CDR3 is 15 amino acids. The CDR3 coding sequence is TGTGCCAGCTCAATGGACAGGGGAAGGGACAATGAGCAGTTCTTC. Its translation is CASSMDRGRDNEQFF.

This rearrangement joins TRBV19 to TRBJ1-2; D is undetermined. V was clipped by 8 bases and J by 0 bases, with 13 bases between them. Germline CDR1 reads LNHDA; CDR2 reads SQIVND (reference sequence). The CDR3 extends over 14 amino acids. CDR3 protein: CASGPLGANYGYTF. The CDR3 coding sequence is TGTGCCAGTGGCCCCCTGGGAGCTAACTATGGCTACACCTTC.

This chain links TRBV5-5 with TRBJ1-5; possible D gene TRBD1, 6 bases. CDR3 length: 15 amino acids. Trimming took 2 bases from V and 1 from J, leaving 10 bases between them. Germline V gene sequence: CDR1 SGHKS, CDR2 YYEKEE (reference sequence). CDR3 amino acids: CASSFTGWSNQPQHF. The CDR3 DNA reads TGTGCCAGCAGCTTTACAGGGTGGAGCAATCAGCCCCAGCATTTT.

CDR3 DNA: TGTGCCATCGGGTCACATAGTAGGCAGCCCCAGCATTTT. Translated, it gives CAIGSHSRQPQHF. The chain recombines TRBV28 with TRBJ1-5; D uncertain. Germline V gene data show CDR1 as MDHEN and CDR2 as SYDVKM. V was cut by 10 bases and J by 7 bases, with 17 bases left in between. CDR3 length: 13 residues.

This chain links TRBV9 with TRBJ1-1; 8 positions agree with TRBD1. The trim removed 0 bases at V and 1 base at J, leaving 8 bases unmatched. The CDR3 contains 17 residues. Germline assignment: CDR1 SGDLS and CDR2 YYNGEE. The CDR3 spells CASSVADGGTGNTEAFF. The CDR3 bases are TGTGCCAGCAGCGTAGCGGATGGTGGGACAGGGAACACTGAAGCTTTCTTT.

The chain is built from TRBV6-1 and TRBJ2-7; 7 nucleotides match TRBD2. J lost 2 bases, V lost 3 bases, and 10 bases had no gene match. The germline V gene encodes CDR1 MNHNS and CDR2 SASEGT. The CDR3 runs 16 residues. The DNA of the CDR3 is TGTGCCAGCAGTGATCTTATAGGCGGGACTACCTACGAGCAGTACTTC. Translating gives CASSDLIGGTTYEQYF.

The chain has TRBV6-6 and TRBJ2-5; 7 positions match TRBD1. The J call may be in error: the DNA end matches TRBJ2-7 better. The CDR3 is 14 residues long. Germline lookup yields CDR1 MNHNY and CDR2 SVGAGI (reference sequence). CDR3 sequence (DNA): TGTGCCAGCAACGCCGACAGGGCGGCCTACGAGCAGTACTTC. Its protein is CASNADRAAYEQYF.

The CDR3 DNA follows: TGTGCCAGCAGCTTAGTTAGGGGGGGAGATACGCAGTATTTT. It yields the protein CASSLVRGGDTQYF. V is TRBV7-2 and J is TRBJ2-3, with D tentatively TRBD2 (7 bases). The CDR3 spans 14 residues. V shed 1 base and J shed 5 bases, with 10 bases lying between them. Germline CDR1 reads SGHTA; CDR2 reads FQGNSA.

This chain joins TRBV5-4 and TRBJ2-7, with a weak D call TRBD2 (5 bases). The V gene's germline CDR1 is SGHNT and CDR2 YYREEE (reference sequence). Trimming stripped 4 bases from V and 3 bases from J, with 14 bases between. The CDR3 length is 14 residues. The CDR3 spells CASSPDSRVYEQYF. CDR3 coding DNA: TGTGCCAGCAGCCCGGACTCCCGCGTCTACGAGCAGTACTTC.

The chain links TRBV5-1 to TRBJ2-1; D possibly corresponds to TRBD2 (6 bases). This CDR3 has 14 residues. Trimming took 5 bases from V and 5 from J, leaving 14 bases between them. Germline V lookup: CDR1 SGHRS, CDR2 YFSETQ. The CDR3 DNA follows: TGCGCCAGCAGATACCCGGGACTCGACAATGAGCAGTTCTTC. It yields the protein CASRYPGLDNEQFF.

This chain connects TRBV7-9 to TRBJ1-2; D might be TRBD1 (5 bases). The CDR3 runs to 13 residues. Per germline, CDR1 SEHNR and CDR2 FQNEAQ (reference sequence). Between the trimmed V and J ends, which lost 3 bases and 4 bases, there was a span of 9 bases. The CDR3: CASSFRDFYGYTF. The CDR3 nucleotides read TGTGCCAGCAGCTTCCGGGACTTCTATGGCTACACCTTC.

The J gene is TRBJ1-4, the V gene TRBV5-6; D unclear. Germline CDR1 reads SGHDT; CDR2 reads YYEEEE. CDR3 size: 13 residues. Trimming removed 6 bases from V and 6 bases from J, with 12 bases in between. The CDR3 reads CASTNGPYEKLFF. The CDR3, as DNA: TGTGCCAGCACCAATGGGCCGTATGAAAAACTGTTTTTT.

CDR3 DNA: TGCAGCGTCCCACAGGGGCCCAACGTCCTGACTTTC. This gives the protein CSVPQGPNVLTF. This rearrangement joins TRBV29-1 to TRBJ2-6; 7 bases fit TRBD1. Trimming removed 6 bases from V and 8 bases from J; junction bases left unmatched: 4. The germline V gene has CDR1 SQVTM and CDR2 ANQGSEA. The CDR3 length is 12 residues.

The genes are TRBV7-9 and TRBJ1-5; unclear D gene. Per germline, CDR1 SEHNR and CDR2 FQNEAQ (reference sequence). The CDR3 is 12 residues long. V lost 2 bases and J lost 7, with 6 bases in between. The CDR3 loop reads CASSLTEQPQHF. In DNA, the CDR3 is TGTGCCAGCAGCTTAACCGAGCAGCCCCAGCATTTT. Together with reference TRBV7-9 and TRBJ1-5, the CDR3 gives the full variable domain: DTGVSQNPRHKITKRGQNVTFRCDPISEHNRLYWYRQTLGQGPEFLTYFQNEAQLEKSRLLSDRFSAERPKGSFSTLEIQRTEQGDSAMYLCASSLTEQPQHFGDGTRLSIL.

The chain is built from TRBV9 and TRBJ1-1; D is unresolved. The CDR3 runs to 13 residues. V was cut by 0 bases and J by 8 bases, with 11 bases left in between. Looked up from germline, CDR1 is SGDLS and CDR2 is YYNGEE. This CDR3 is CASSVDADSEAFF. For the CDR3, the DNA is TGTGCCAGCAGCGTAGATGCGGATTCAGAAGCTTTCTTT.

The chain combines TRBV9 with TRBJ1-2; TRBD1 matches at 10 bases. The CDR3 consists of 15 residues. CDR1 SGDLS and CDR2 YYNGEE come from the germline V gene. The junction had 3 bases not matched to a gene; V was cut back by 2 bases and J by 2 bases. The CDR3 loop is CASSVTGGENYGYTF. In DNA form, the CDR3 reads TGTGCCAGCAGCGTGACAGGGGGCGAGAACTATGGCTACACCTTC.